One sample yielded the 5 T cell receptor beta chains listed below, sequenced in a study of T cells in Graves' hyperthyroidism and ophthalmopathy. TCR beta CDR3 sequences were amplified from RNA transcripts. HTBI primers were employed in a first-round RT-PCR of the TCR CDR3. In TCRdb, the multiplex PCR reads were re-called with MiXCR into one record per CDR3 protein. The sample gives hundreds of thousands of distinct CDR3 sequences, 15% to 20% of which show up once; around 28% is in the top ten. Specimen: blood. The receptors come from a woman in her late teens or twenties with Graves' ophthalmopathy.

This clonotype was recorded at least ten times. This chain uses TRBV3-1 with TRBJ1-2; weak D call: TRBD1 (6 bases). The V and J ends lost 2 bases and 5 bases respectively, with 15 bases between them. Per the germline V gene, CDR1 is LGHDT and CDR2 is YNNKEL (reference sequence). CDR3 length equals 15 residues. CDR3 nucleotides: TGTGCCAGCAGCCAAAAGGGGGTTTTAGGATATGGCTACACCTTC. This encodes CASSQKGVLGYGYTF.

V usage is TRBV6-1 and J usage is TRBJ1-6, with D unclear. The ends were cut back, 1 base at V and 4 bases at J, with 8 bases in the middle. The CDR3 extends over 15 amino acids. Germline V gene lookup returns CDR1 MNHNS and CDR2 SASEGT. CDR3 region: CASSEDELYNSPLHF. In DNA, the CDR3 is TGTGCCAGCAGTGAAGATGAACTTTATAATTCACCCCTCCACTTT.

This chain connects TRBV2 to TRBJ2-1; TRBD2 agrees at 13 bases. Trimming cost V 7 bases and J 8 bases; bases outside gene matches: 8. The CDR3 has 15 residues. Looked up from germline, CDR1 is SNHLY and CDR2 is FYNNEI. Here the CDR3 DNA reads TGTGCCAGCAACTTATTGACTAGCGGGAGGTATGAGCAGTTCTTC. It specifies CASNLLTSGRYEQFF.

In this sample, this clonotype turned up many times. This chain links TRBV11-3 with TRBJ2-5; TRBD2 agrees at 13 bases. Germline lookup yields CDR1 SGHNT and CDR2 YENEEA. There are 16 residues in the CDR3. V gave up 5 bases and J gave up 0 bases; unmatched junction bases: 3. As DNA, the CDR3 is TGTGCCAGCAGCGCCGGACTAGCGGGGGACCAAGAGACCCAGTACTTC. Protein product: CASSAGLAGDQETQYF.

This clonotype was seen at least ten times. The chain carries TRBV6-1 and TRBJ1-5; 7 bases agree with TRBD1. The CDR3 runs to 15 residues. Looked up from germline, CDR1 is MNHNS and CDR2 is SASEGT. V shed 4 bases, J shed 2 bases, and the junction held 5 bases outside the gene matches. The CDR3 here is CASSAQTGGNQPQHF. The CDR3 DNA is TGTGCCAGCAGTGCTCAAACAGGGGGCAATCAGCCCCAGCATTTT.